This T cell receptor (beta chain) was retrieved from a study of Graves' ophthalmopathy and Graves' hyperthyroidism. Study-wide background: Sampling took place at initial diagnosis, with peripheral blood obtained before any treatment.

This clonotype was recorded many times. Its antigen is still unknown. Beta-chain TCR CDR3 regions were amplified from RNA transcripts. Following a first-round RT-PCR that used HTBI primers, a second-round multiplex PCR was carried out. MiXCR, run by TCRdb on the multiplex PCR reads, gives a single entry per CDR3 protein. The sample consists of roughly 400,000 distinct CDR3 sequences, about 16% of them appearing once. Germline V lookup: CDR1 MNHEY, CDR2 SMNVEV (reference sequence). The CDR3 is 14 amino acids. Trimming left V 6 bases short and J 7 bases short, with 16 bases between. Study-level findings and limits: Clonotypes were expanded in thyroid at above 0.001 frequency, and most also appeared in blood.

The study enrolled ophthalmopathy donors with moderate-to-severe activity, CAS ≥3, NOSPECS ≥4 and duration under 3 months. The authors diagnosed from clinical symptoms, serum thyroxine, TRAb, thyroid ultrasound and orbital computed tomography. This receptor was identified in a woman aged 18-29 years with Graves' ophthalmopathy. The sample consisted of peripheral blood. The chain joins TRBV27 to TRBJ1-5; D may be TRBD1 (5 bases). In nucleotides, the CDR3 is TGTGCCAGCAGGGTCAGGCAGGGCGGCCAGCCCCAGCATTTT. Its protein is CASRVRQGGQPQHF.